What follows are 7 T cell receptor beta chains derived from one specimen sequenced in a study of response to subunit inactivated influenza vaccine. TCRdb fed the RT-PCR reads into MiXCR, producing one record per CDR3 protein. The sample has approximately 680,000 distinct CDR3 sequences, about 15% seen once. The sample in question was PBMCs from blood, obtained roughly 12 days after vaccination. Source of these receptors: a man in his fifties or sixties who received an inactivated influenza vaccine.

This clonotype has a count of ten or more. V usage is TRBV7-8 and J usage is TRBJ1-1, with a tentative D call TRBD1 (5 bases). Germline V gene sequence: CDR1 SGHVS, CDR2 FQNEAQ. The ends were cut back, 5 bases at V and 3 bases at J, with 19 bases in the middle. The CDR3 totals 16 residues. The chain's CDR3 is CASSKTGWGGDTEAFF. The CDR3 coding sequence is TGTGCCAGCAGCAAAACGGGGTGGGGAGGGGACACTGAAGCTTTCTTT.

V and J are TRBV4-1 and TRBJ1-5; no definite D call. The V end lost 0 bases, the J end lost 9 bases, and 12 bases lay between the germline ends. This CDR3 contains 14 residues. Germline V gene data show CDR1 as MGHRA and CDR2 as YSYEKL. CDR3 protein: CASSQDTLSRPQHF. CDR3 coding DNA: TGCGCCAGCAGCCAAGATACCCTCTCCAGGCCCCAGCATTTT.

DNA of the CDR3: TGTGCCAGCAGCGTAGGGGCAGGTGGGGGCCCATACGAGCAGTACTTC. It translates to CASSVGAGGGPYEQYF. The chain has TRBV9 and TRBJ2-7; D might be TRBD1 (6 bases). Trimming left V 0 bases short and J 4 bases short, with 17 bases between. Germline values: CDR1 SGDLS, CDR2 YYNGEE. The CDR3 covers 16 residues.

This clonotype has a count of ten or more. This sequence joins TRBV25-1 and TRBJ2-7; TRBD2 matches at 7 bases. The CDR3 consists of 12 residues. The germline V gene has CDR1 MGHDK and CDR2 SYGVNS. Germline trimming cut 10 bases from V and 6 bases from J; bases unmatched to any gene: 9. The CDR3 DNA is TGTGCCACCTCGCCTAGCGGCGCCGAGCAGTACTTC. This codes for CATSPSGAEQYF.

In this sample, this clonotype turned up many times. This chain uses TRBV15 with TRBJ2-3; D is ambiguous. Trimming pared 6 bases from V and 4 bases from J, leaving 8 bases between. Germline V gene lookup returns CDR1 LNHNV and CDR2 YYDKDF (reference sequence). CDR3 size: 12 residues. CDR3 sequence: CATRNFADTQYF. CDR3 sequence (DNA): TGTGCCACCAGAAATTTTGCAGATACGCAGTATTTT.

Only a few counts were recorded for this clonotype. The V gene is TRBV7-2, the J gene TRBJ1-2; TRBD1 agrees at 9 bases. V lost 0 bases, J lost 7 bases, and 9 bases stayed unmatched. The CDR3 covers 16 residues. The germline CDR1 and CDR2 sequences are SGHTA and FQGNSA. The CDR3 spells CASSLAPTGGGSGYTF. The CDR3 DNA reads as TGTGCCAGCAGCTTAGCGCCGACAGGGGGAGGGTCTGGCTACACCTTC.

Many counts were recorded for this clonotype. The chain uses TRBV20-1 and TRBJ1-5; TRBD1 might be the D (6 bases). V was pared by 5 bases and J by 2 bases, with 13 bases between. Germline lookup yields CDR1 DFQATT and CDR2 SNEGSKA (reference sequence). This CDR3 contains 14 residues. CDR3 loop: CSAEDSRGNQPQHF. The CDR3 region has the DNA TGCAGTGCTGAGGACAGTCGTGGCAATCAGCCCCAGCATTTT.